This record concerns one T cell receptor (beta chain) sequence. Its antigen is unidentified. The sample originates from a study of circulating and synovial CD4+ cells in juvenile arthritis. Study-level points and caveats: Shared-clonotype fractions with synovium likely underestimate full repertoire overlap. T cell genome counts differed by at least an order of magnitude between CPL and CD4 samples. Circulating pathogenic-like lymphocytes shared a substantially higher fraction of CDR3 sequences with synovium than bulk blood. Bulk blood CD4 repertoires were more diverse than these.

The data were produced by immunoSEQ multiplex PCR, yet TCRdb's version contains in-frame clones alone and is incomplete. The data show about 14,000 clones, roughly 88% seen once. Sequencing was carried out using CD4+ T cells from synovial fluid. The origin of this receptor is a human patient with juvenile idiopathic arthritis. Some clones in this sample may be carry-over from other donors' samples.

The CDR3 protein is CASSWERTGEYGYTF. The DNA of the CDR3 is TGTGCCAGCAGCTGGGAAAGGACAGGGGAGTATGGCTACACCTTC. The chain uses TRBV5-6 and TRBJ1-2; 9 nucleotides line up with TRBD1. CDR3 length: 15 amino acids. Germline-derived CDR1 and CDR2 are SGHDT and YYEEEE. The J segment lost 5 bases and the V segment lost 3 bases, leaving 8 bases of the junction unmatched.